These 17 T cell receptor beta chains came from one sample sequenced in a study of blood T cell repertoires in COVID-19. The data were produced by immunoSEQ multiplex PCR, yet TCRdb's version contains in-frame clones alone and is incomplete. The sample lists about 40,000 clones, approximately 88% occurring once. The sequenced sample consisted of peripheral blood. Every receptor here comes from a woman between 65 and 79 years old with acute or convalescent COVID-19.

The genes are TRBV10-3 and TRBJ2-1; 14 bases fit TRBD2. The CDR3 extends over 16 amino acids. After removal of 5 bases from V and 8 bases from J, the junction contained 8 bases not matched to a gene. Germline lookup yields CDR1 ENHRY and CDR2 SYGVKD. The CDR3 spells CAISPGLAGVRHEQFF. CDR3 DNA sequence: TGTGCCATCAGTCCGGGACTAGCGGGAGTACGACATGAGCAGTTCTTC.

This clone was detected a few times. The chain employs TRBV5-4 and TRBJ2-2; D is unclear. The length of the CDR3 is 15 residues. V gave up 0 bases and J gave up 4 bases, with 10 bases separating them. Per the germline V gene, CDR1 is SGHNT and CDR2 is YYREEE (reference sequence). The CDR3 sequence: CASSLDRVTTGELFF. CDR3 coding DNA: TGTGCCAGCAGCTTGGATCGCGTTACCACCGGGGAGCTGTTTTTT. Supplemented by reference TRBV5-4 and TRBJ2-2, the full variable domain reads ETGVTQSPTHLIKTRGQQVTLRCSSQSGHNTVSWYQQALGQGPQFIFQYYREEENGRGNFPPRFSGLQFPNYSSELNVNALELDDSALYLCASSLDRVTTGELFFGEGSRLTVL.

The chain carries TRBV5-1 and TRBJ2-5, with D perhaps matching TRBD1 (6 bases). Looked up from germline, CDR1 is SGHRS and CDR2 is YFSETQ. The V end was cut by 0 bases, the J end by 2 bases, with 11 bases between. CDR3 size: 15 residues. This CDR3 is CASSLEQGGQETQYF. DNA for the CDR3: TGCGCCAGCAGCTTGGAACAGGGTGGGCAAGAGACCCAGTACTTC.

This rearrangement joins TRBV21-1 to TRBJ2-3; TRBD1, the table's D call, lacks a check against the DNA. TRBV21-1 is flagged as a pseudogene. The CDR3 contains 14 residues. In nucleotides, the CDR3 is TGTGCCAGCAGGGGCCTTCAGGGCACAGATACGCAGTATTTT. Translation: CASRGLQGTDTQYF.

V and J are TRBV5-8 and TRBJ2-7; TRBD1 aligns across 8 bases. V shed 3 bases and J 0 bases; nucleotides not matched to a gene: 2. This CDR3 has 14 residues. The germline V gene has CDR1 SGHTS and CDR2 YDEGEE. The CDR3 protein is CASSWTGSSYEQYV. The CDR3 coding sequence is TGTGCCAGCAGCTGGACAGGGAGCTCCTACGAGCAGTACGTC.

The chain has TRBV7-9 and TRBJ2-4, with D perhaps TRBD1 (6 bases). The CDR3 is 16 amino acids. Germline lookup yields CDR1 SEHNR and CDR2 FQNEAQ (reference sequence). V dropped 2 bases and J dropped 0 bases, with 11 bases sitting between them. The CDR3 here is CASSLNRVLAKNIQYF. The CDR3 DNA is TGTGCCAGCAGCTTAAACAGGGTATTAGCCAAAAACATTCAGTACTTC.

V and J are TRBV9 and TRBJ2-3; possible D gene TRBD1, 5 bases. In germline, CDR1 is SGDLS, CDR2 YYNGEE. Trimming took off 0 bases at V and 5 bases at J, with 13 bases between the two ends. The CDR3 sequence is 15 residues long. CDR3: CASSVDVGAVDTQYF. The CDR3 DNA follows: TGTGCCAGCAGCGTAGACGTTGGGGCCGTAGATACGCAGTATTTT.

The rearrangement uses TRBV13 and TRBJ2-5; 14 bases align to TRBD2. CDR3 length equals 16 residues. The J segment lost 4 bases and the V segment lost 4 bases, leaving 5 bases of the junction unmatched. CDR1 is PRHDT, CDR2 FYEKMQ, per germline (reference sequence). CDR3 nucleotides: TGTGCCAGCAGCTCCCGACTAGCGGGGGGGCTAGAGACCCAGTACTTC. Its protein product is CASSSRLAGGLETQYF.

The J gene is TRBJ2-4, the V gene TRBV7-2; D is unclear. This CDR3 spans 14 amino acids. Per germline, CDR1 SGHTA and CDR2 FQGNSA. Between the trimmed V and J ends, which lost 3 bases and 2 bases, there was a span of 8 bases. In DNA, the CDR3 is TGTGCCAGCAGCTTCGACACGACCAAAAACATTCAGTACTTC. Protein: CASSFDTTKNIQYF. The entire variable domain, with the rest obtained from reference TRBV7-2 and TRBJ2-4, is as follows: GAGVSQSPSNKVTEKGKDVELRCDPISGHTALYWYRQSLGQGLEFLIYFQGNSAPDKSGLPSDRFSAERTGGSVSTLTIQRTQQEDSAVYLCASSFDTTKNIQYFGAGTRLSVL.

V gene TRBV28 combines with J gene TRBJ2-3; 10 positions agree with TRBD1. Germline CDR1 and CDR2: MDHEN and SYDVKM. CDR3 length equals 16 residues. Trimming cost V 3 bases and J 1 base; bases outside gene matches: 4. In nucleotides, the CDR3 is TGTGCCAGCAGTTTTCAGACAGGGGGCGGCACAGATACGCAGTATTTT. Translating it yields CASSFQTGGGTDTQYF.

The CDR3 is CASSQAGGLAGTDTQYF. CDR3 DNA: TGTGCCAGCAGCCAGGCTGGGGGACTAGCGGGCACAGATACGCAGTATTTT. This chain links TRBV3-1 (or the pseudogene TRBV3-2) with TRBJ2-3; 11 bases are a match to TRBD2. There are 17 residues in the CDR3. Trimming at V came to 3 bases and at J to 1 base, leaving 6 bases not matched to a gene. Germline CDR1 is LGHDT and CDR2 is YNNKEL (reference sequence).

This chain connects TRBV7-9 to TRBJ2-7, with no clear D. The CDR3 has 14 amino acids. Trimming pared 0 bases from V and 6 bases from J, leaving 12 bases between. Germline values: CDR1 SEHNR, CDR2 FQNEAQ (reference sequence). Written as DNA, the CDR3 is TGTGCCAGCAGCTTAGCAACGGTAGATTCCGAGCAGTACGTC. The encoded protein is CASSLATVDSEQYV.

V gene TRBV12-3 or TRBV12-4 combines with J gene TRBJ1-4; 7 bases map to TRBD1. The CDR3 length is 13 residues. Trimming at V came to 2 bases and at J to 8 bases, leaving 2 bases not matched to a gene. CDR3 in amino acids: CASSLTGEEKLFF. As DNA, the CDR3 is TGTGCCAGCAGTTTAACAGGGGAGGAAAAACTGTTTTTT.

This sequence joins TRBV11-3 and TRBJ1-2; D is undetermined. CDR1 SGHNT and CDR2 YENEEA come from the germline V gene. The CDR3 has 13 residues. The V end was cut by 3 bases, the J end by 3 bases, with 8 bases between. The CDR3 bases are TGTGCCAGCAGCTTCGGAGGTGACTATGGCTACACCTTC. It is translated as CASSFGGDYGYTF.

DNA for the CDR3: TGTGCCAGTAGTATAGAGTTTACAGAGACAGATACGCAGTATTTT. Protein: CASSIEFTETDTQYF. The J gene is TRBJ2-3, the V gene TRBV19; D call uncertain. Per the germline V gene, CDR1 is LNHDA and CDR2 is SQIVND (reference sequence). The CDR3 spans 15 residues. Trimming pared 0 bases from V and 3 bases from J, leaving 10 bases between.

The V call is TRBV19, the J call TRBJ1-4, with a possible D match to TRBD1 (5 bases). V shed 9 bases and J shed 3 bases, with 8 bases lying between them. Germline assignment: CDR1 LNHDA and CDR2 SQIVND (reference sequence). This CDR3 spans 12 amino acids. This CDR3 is CASRAPNEKLFF. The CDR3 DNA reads TGTGCCAGCAGGGCTCCTAATGAAAAACTGTTTTTT.

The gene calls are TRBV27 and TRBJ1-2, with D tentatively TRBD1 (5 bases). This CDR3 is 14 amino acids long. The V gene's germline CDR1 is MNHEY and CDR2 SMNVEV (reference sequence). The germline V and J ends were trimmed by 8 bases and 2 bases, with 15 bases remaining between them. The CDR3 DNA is TGTGCCAGCGGACCACGTGGGGGGAACTATGGCTACACCTTC. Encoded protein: CASGPRGGNYGYTF.